This TCR beta chain is from a study of blood T cells in healthy people across ages. Study at large: Capture by template switching was about one barcoded beta molecule per two T cells.

Combining a sample-barcoded 5' primer with a J-beta primer mix, a second PCR ran for 7 to 11 cycles. A template-switch adaptor that had 12 random nucleotides put a tag on each cDNA molecule. TCRdb analysed the 5' RACE reads with MiXCR anew, one entry per CDR3 protein. The sample includes approximately 940,000 distinct CDR3 sequences, 45% to 50% of them seen just once. The CDR3 runs to 15 residues. The germline V gene encodes CDR1 SNHLY and CDR2 FYNNEI. V lost 1 base and J lost 0, with 9 bases in between. The individuals who served as donors were healthy Caucasians living in Russia, aged about 6 to 100. Each sample yielded at least 6 million isolated PBMCs.

The chain has TRBV2 and TRBJ1-2; D gene ambiguous. This sequence was found in a man aged 25-40 years in good health. Sequenced material: blood. The CDR3, as DNA: TGTGCCAGCAGTGAAGTGTGGGGTGCTAACTATGGCTACACCTTC. It translates to CASSEVWGANYGYTF.